This is a list of T cell receptor beta chains from one sample in a study of OX40 agonist ivuxolimab in advanced cancers. This table comes from immunoSEQ multiplex PCR, and its TCRdb copy is limited to in-frame clones, with some not included. The sample shows over 75,000 clones, roughly 91% of them seen only once. Sequenced material: CD4+ or CD8+ T cells sorted from blood, taken in a trial of the OX40 agonist ivuxolimab. The origin of the receptors is an adult with an advanced solid tumor such as melanoma, head and neck, liver or kidney cancer. CDR3s include the opening cysteine and the closing phenylalanine or tryptophan. A D gene is named only where the DNA matches it firmly. Size tells how often a clone was seen (once, few, many) or the class of an expanded clone, and some rows leave it out.

v_call	d_call	cdr3_length	clone_size	j_call	cdr3_nt	cdr3_aa
TRBV28	TRBD1	11	NA	TRBJ1-1	TGTGCCAGCATTGACAGGGCTGAAGCTTTCTTT	CASIDRAEAFF
TRBV19	TRBD1	17	NA	TRBJ2-3	TGTGCCAGTAGTACCCGGCGGACAGGGGGCCGCGCAGATACGCAGTATTTT	CASSTRRTGGRADTQYF
TRBV28	TRBD1	17	NA	TRBJ2-3	TGTGCCAGCAGTCCGTCTTCCGGGACAGGGGGCGCAGATACGCAGTATTTT	CASSPSSGTGGADTQYF
TRBV28	NA	14	NA	TRBJ2-3	TGTGCCAGCAGGAGACAGGCTAGCACAGATACGCAGTATTTT	CASRRQASTDTQYF
TRBV28	NA	15	NA	TRBJ2-7	TGTGCCAGCAGTTCCATAGCGGACAGCTCCTACGAGCAGTACTTC	CASSSIADSSYEQYF
TRBV5-1	TRBD1	15	NA	TRBJ2-7	TGCGCCAGCAGCTTAGCGGGACAGGGCTCCTACGAGCAGTACTTC	CASSLAGQGSYEQYF
TRBV4-3	NA	14	NA	TRBJ2-7	TGCGCCAGCAGCCCCGCCATGGGTAGGACCGAGCAGTACTTC	CASSPAMGRTEQYF
TRBV19	TRBD2	14	NA	TRBJ2-1	TGTGCCAGTAGTCGTAGCGGGACCTACAATGAGCAGTTCTTC	CASSRSGTYNEQFF
TRBV5-1	TRBD1	15	NA	TRBJ2-3	TGCGCCAGCAGCCCCACAGGGGACCGCACAGATACGCAGTATTTT	CASSPTGDRTDTQYF
TRBV4-2	TRBD1	16	NA	TRBJ2-1	TGTGCCAGCAGCCAAGGACAGGGGGCATCCTACAATGAGCAGTTCTTC	CASSQGQGASYNEQFF
TRBV10-3	NA	14	NA	TRBJ2-3	TGTGCCATCTCAGAGGCCGGGAGAGCAGATACGCAGTATTTT	CAISEAGRADTQYF
TRBV5-1	TRBD2	19	NA	TRBJ2-7	TGCGCCAGCAGCTCCCCCCCCTCGGGACTAGCGGGCCGTTCCTACGAGCAGTACTTC	CASSSPPSGLAGRSYEQYF
TRBV28	TRBD1	14	once	TRBJ1-2	TGTGCCAGCAGTTTGAGGACAGGGAGGGATGGCTACACCTTC	CASSLRTGRDGYTF
TRBV5-4	NA	11	NA	TRBJ2-2	TGTGCCAGCAGCCGGACCGGGGAGCTGTTTTTT	CASSRTGELFF
TRBV5-1	NA	14	NA	TRBJ2-5	TGCGCCAGCAGCTTGGCTAGCAGCCAAGAGACCCAGTACTTC	CASSLASSQETQYF
TRBV7-2	NA	12	NA	TRBJ2-5	TGTGCCAGCAGCTTAGATCGAGAGACCCAGTACTTC	CASSLDRETQYF
TRBV29-1	TRBD2	12	NA	TRBJ2-7	TGCAGCGTGGGCGGGGGGCCCAGGGAGCAGTACTTC	CSVGGGPREQYF
TRBV9	NA	16	NA	TRBJ2-2	TGTGCCAGCAGCGTAGGGCAGGGGTTCGCCACCGGGGAGCTGTTTTTT	CASSVGQGFATGELFF
TRBV5-1	TRBD2	15	NA	TRBJ2-7	TGCGCCAGCAGCATACGGACTAGCGGGGTCTACGAGCAGTACTTC	CASSIRTSGVYEQYF
TRBV4-2	TRBD1	16	NA	TRBJ1-2	TGTGCCAGCAGTCAAGAGGCCAGACAGGGGGACTATGGCTACACCTTC	CASSQEARQGDYGYTF
TRBV7-2	NA	15	NA	TRBJ2-1	TGTGCCAGCAGCCCCTTTCAGGTCTCCTACAATGAGCAGTTCTTC	CASSPFQVSYNEQFF
TRBV6-4	TRBD2	14	NA	TRBJ2-7	TGTGCCAGCAGATTACTAGCGCGCTCCTACGAGCAGTACTTC	CASRLLARSYEQYF
TRBV27	TRBD2	16	NA	TRBJ2-3	TGTGCCAGCAGTTTAGGGCCGGGAGGGAATACAGATACGCAGTATTTT	CASSLGPGGNTDTQYF
TRBV11-2	TRBD1	15	NA	TRBJ2-3	TGTGCCAGCAGCATACACAGGGGGAGCACAGATACGCAGTATTTT	CASSIHRGSTDTQYF